A selection of T cell receptor beta chains follows, all from one sample in a study of blood T cell repertoires in COVID-19. Assay used: immunoSEQ multiplex PCR; TCRdb lists only in-frame clones, some missing. The sample lists around 120,000 clones, 90% occurring once. The sequencing sample was made of peripheral blood. Source of these receptors: a woman aged 55-69 years with COVID-19, enrolled during active disease. Each CDR3 is given with its conserved first and last residue. D genes are given only for firm matches. Size is stated for part of the rows, as once, few or many counts, or as a class when the clone is expanded.

CDR3 length | J gene | V gene | clone size | D gene | CDR3 protein | CDR3 DNA
15 | TRBJ2-2 | TRBV4-2 | NA | NA | CASSREGGNTGELFF | TGTGCCAGCAGCCGGGAAGGGGGAAATACCGGGGAGCTGTTTTTT
16 | TRBJ2-2 | TRBV2 | NA | NA | CASRARGTVNTGELFF | TGTGCCAGCAGGGCGAGGGGGACGGTGAACACCGGGGAGCTGTTTTTT
15 | TRBJ1-2 | TRBV19 | NA | TRBD1 | CASTDPHRGGYGYTF | TGTGCCAGTACCGACCCCCACAGGGGCGGCTATGGCTACACCTTC
13 | TRBJ1-2 | TRBV7-2 | NA | NA | CASSSSRLWGYTF | TGTGCCAGCAGCTCCAGCAGGTTATGGGGCTACACCTTC
16 | TRBJ1-2 | TRBV15 | few | TRBD1 | CATSRDRQGSNYGYTF | TGTGCCACCAGCAGAGATCGACAGGGCTCTAACTATGGCTACACCTTC
13 | TRBJ2-2 | TRBV4-3 | NA | NA | CASSQGVTGELFF | TGCGCCAGCAGCCAAGGAGTAACCGGGGAGCTGTTTTTT
16 | TRBJ2-3 | TRBV3-1/TRBV3-2 | NA | TRBD2 | CASSQVPGTNTDTQYF | TGTGCCAGCAGCCAAGTCCCGGGGACTAACACAGATACGCAGTATTTT
17 | TRBJ2-3 | TRBV10-3 | NA | TRBD2 | CAISATSGGAKADTQYF | TGTGCCATCAGTGCGACTAGCGGGGGGGCCAAGGCAGATACGCAGTATTTT
16 | TRBJ2-3 | TRBV19 | NA | NA | CASSIVVGGDSNTQYF | TGTGCCAGTAGTATAGTAGTCGGCGGGGATTCGAATACGCAGTATTTT
16 | TRBJ2-2 | TRBV9 | NA | NA | CASSAWGTSTSGELFF | TGTGCCAGCAGCGCCTGGGGGACATCTACGTCCGGGGAGCTGTTTTTT
12 | TRBJ1-2 | TRBV6-5 | NA | NA | CASRPGDYGYTF | TGTGCCAGCAGGCCCGGAGACTATGGCTACACCTTC
13 | TRBJ2-7 | TRBV19 | NA | NA | CASSIRHPYEQYF | TGTGCCAGTAGTATCCGACACCCCTACGAGCAGTACTTC
15 | TRBJ1-2 | TRBV6-5 | NA | TRBD1 | CASSRGGQGSYGYTF | TGTGCCAGCAGTCGCGGGGGACAGGGATCCTATGGCTACACCTTC
15 | TRBJ1-1 | TRBV29-1 | NA | NA | CSVDRDNAMNTEAFF | TGCAGCGTTGACAGAGACAATGCGATGAACACTGAAGCTTTCTTT
17 | TRBJ2-1 | TRBV7-2 | once | TRBD2 | CASSLARGGLRYNEQFF | TGTGCCAGCAGCTTAGCTCGGGGGGGCCTCCGTTACAATGAGCAGTTCTTC
13 | TRBJ2-7 | TRBV19 | NA | TRBD1 | CASSRTGVYEQYF | TGTGCCAGTAGTAGGACAGGTGTCTACGAGCAGTACTTC
19 | TRBJ2-7 | TRBV7-2 | NA | TRBD1 | CASTLQVRTGTKSSYEQYF | TGTGCCAGCACCCTACAGGTTCGGACAGGGACGAAAAGCTCCTACGAGCAGTACTTC
14 | TRBJ1-5 | TRBV2 | NA | NA | CASKMDRGHQPQHF | TGTGCCAGCAAAATGGACAGAGGACACCAGCCCCAGCATTTT
15 | TRBJ2-1 | TRBV4-1 | once | NA | CASSQVGGARGEQFF | TGCGCCAGCAGCCAAGTAGGTGGGGCCAGGGGTGAGCAGTTCTTC
17 | TRBJ1-2 | TRBV10-3 | NA | TRBD1 | CAISETSVRDRGGGYTF | TGTGCCATCAGTGAGACTAGTGTTCGTGACAGGGGTGGCGGCTACACCTTC
14 | TRBJ2-7 | TRBV7-9 | NA | TRBD1 | CASSLRTGNHEQYF | TGTGCCAGCAGCCTGAGGACAGGTAACCACGAGCAGTACTTC
19 | TRBJ2-3 | TRBV4-3 | NA | TRBD2 | CASSPGTRDPPPLTDTQYF | TGCGCCAGCAGCCCCGGGACTAGAGATCCCCCTCCCCTCACAGATACGCAGTATTTT
16 | TRBJ1-1 | TRBV7-9 | few | TRBD1 | CASSLALGQVNTEAFF | TGTGCCAGCAGCTTAGCTCTAGGACAGGTGAACACTGAAGCTTTCTTT
15 | TRBJ2-2 | TRBV19 | NA | TRBD1 | CASSRGQGTFGELFF | TGTGCCAGTAGTCGGGGACAGGGTACATTTGGGGAGCTGTTTTTT
13 | TRBJ2-3 | TRBV4-1 | once | NA | CASSQERSDTQYF | TGCGCCAGCAGCCAAGAGAGGAGCGATACGCAGTATTTT
18 | TRBJ2-1 | TRBV4-2 | NA | NA | CASSQDISLPSSYNEQFF | TGTGCCAGCAGCCAAGATATTTCCCTCCCGAGCTCCTACAATGAGCAGTTCTTC
14 | TRBJ2-1 | TRBV18 | NA | TRBD2 | CASSPSGGANEQFF | TGTGCCAGCTCACCTAGCGGGGGGGCGAATGAGCAGTTCTTC
18 | TRBJ1-3 | TRBV27 | NA | TRBD1 | CASSAGTGAAYSGNTIYF | TGTGCCAGCAGTGCCGGGACAGGGGCCGCATACTCTGGAAACACCATATATTTT
13 | TRBJ1-1 | TRBV12-3/TRBV12-4 | NA | TRBD1 | CASKTGSSTEAFF | TGTGCCAGCAAGACAGGGTCTTCGACTGAAGCTTTCTTT
17 | TRBJ2-5 | TRBV4-1 | NA | TRBD2 | CASSQDRLAGGQETQYF | TGCGCCAGCAGCCAAGACCGACTAGCGGGGGGACAAGAGACCCAGTACTTC
15 | TRBJ1-6 | TRBV30 | NA | NA | CAWSEAGASNSPLHF | TGTGCCTGGAGTGAAGCGGGGGCTAGTAATTCACCCCTCCACTTT
17 | TRBJ1-3 | TRBV2 | NA | TRBD1 | CASRSLQGAASGNTIYF | TGTGCCAGCAGATCGCTACAGGGGGCTGCCTCTGGAAACACCATATATTTT
15 | TRBJ1-5 | TRBV30 | NA | NA | CAWSVTGSSNQPQHF | TGTGCCTGGAGTGTAACAGGGAGTAGCAATCAGCCCCAGCATTTT
16 | TRBJ2-1 | TRBV25-1 | NA | TRBD1 | CASSELGGTGSNEQFF | TGTGCCAGCAGTGAATTAGGGGGGACAGGGTCGAATGAGCAGTTCTTC
11 | TRBJ2-1 | TRBV20-1 | NA | NA | CSVAGINEQFF | TGCAGTGTTGCGGGGATCAATGAGCAGTTCTTC
14 | TRBJ1-3 | TRBV7-2 | NA | NA | CASSLYGLDSAIYF | TGTGCCAGCAGCTTGTACGGACTGGATAGTGCCATATATTTT
15 | TRBJ1-2 | TRBV30 | NA | TRBD1 | CAWSVRQGARGGYTF | TGTGCCTGGAGTGTACGCCAGGGGGCCAGGGGTGGCTACACCTTC
17 | TRBJ2-6 | TRBV29-1 | NA | NA | CSVEDLAGISGANVLTF | TGCAGCGTTGAAGATCTGGCGGGGATCTCTGGGGCCAACGTCCTGACTTTC
15 | TRBJ2-3 | TRBV7-9 | NA | TRBD1 | CASSYRDRGRDTQYF | TGTGCCAGCAGCTACCGGGACAGGGGGAGAGATACGCAGTATTTT
15 | TRBJ2-1 | TRBV15 | NA | TRBD1 | CATSGTGGSYNEQFF | TGTGCCACCAGCGGAACAGGGGGCTCCTACAATGAGCAGTTCTTC
13 | TRBJ1-1 | TRBV6-1 | few | NA | CASSDWAHTEAFF | TGTGCCAGCAGTGATTGGGCCCACACTGAAGCTTTCTTT
19 | TRBJ2-2 | TRBV10-3 | NA | TRBD2 | CAINKGLAGDSVPTGELFF | TGTGCCATCAATAAAGGACTAGCGGGGGACTCGGTCCCCACCGGGGAGCTGTTTTTT
17 | TRBJ2-1 | TRBV9 | NA | TRBD2 | CASSVIAGGPALGEQFF | TGTGCCAGCAGCGTGATAGCGGGGGGGCCGGCGCTCGGTGAGCAGTTCTTC
17 | TRBJ1-1 | TRBV4-3 | NA | TRBD1 | CASSQDARTGRNTEAFF | TGCGCCAGCAGCCAAGATGCGAGGACAGGGCGGAACACTGAAGCTTTCTTT
15 | TRBJ1-6 | TRBV6-2/TRBV6-3 | NA | TRBD1 | CASSPGQGYNSPLHF | TGTGCCAGCAGCCCCGGACAGGGATATAATTCACCCCTCCACTTT
17 | TRBJ2-5 | TRBV11-2 | NA | NA | CASSLGLNSLRGETQYF | TGTGCCAGCAGCTTAGGACTGAACTCCCTGCGTGGGGAGACCCAGTACTTC
14 | TRBJ1-6 | TRBV2 | NA | TRBD1 | CASVSGQGFSPLHF | TGTGCCAGTGTCTCGGGACAGGGATTTTCACCCCTCCACTTT
14 | TRBJ1-2 | TRBV19 | NA | NA | CASSPGRRDYGYTF | TGTGCCAGTAGCCCTGGCCGGAGAGATTATGGCTACACCTTC
15 | TRBJ1-2 | TRBV18 | once | TRBD1 | CASSPDPTGGYGYTF | TGTGCCAGCTCACCAGATCCGACAGGGGGCTATGGCTACACCTTC
15 | TRBJ1-1 | TRBV25-1 | few | TRBD1 | CASSDGQGVGTEAFF | TGTGCCAGCAGTGATGGGCAGGGGGTGGGAACTGAAGCTTTCTTT
14 | TRBJ2-7 | TRBV19 | NA | NA | CASSIVGGFDEQYF | TGTGCCAGTAGTATAGTAGGAGGGTTCGACGAGCAGTACTTC
15 | TRBJ2-7 | TRBV19 | NA | TRBD1 | CASSSHRGLIYEQYF | TGTGCCAGTAGTTCCCACAGGGGGCTTATCTACGAGCAGTACTTC
13 | TRBJ2-7 | TRBV6-6 | NA | NA | CASSLDSVYEQYF | TGTGCCAGCAGCCTGGACAGCGTCTACGAGCAGTACTTC
14 | TRBJ2-7 | TRBV3-1/TRBV3-2 | NA | NA | CASSQVNGNYEQYF | TGTGCCAGCAGCCAAGTGAACGGGAACTACGAGCAGTACTTC
16 | TRBJ1-2 | TRBV18 | few | TRBD1 | CAIQPNGRGPNYGYTF | TGTGCCATCCAGCCTAATGGTAGGGGGCCTAACTATGGCTACACCTTC
14 | TRBJ1-1 | TRBV30 | NA | TRBD1 | CAWIRDRANTEAFF | TGTGCCTGGATTCGGGACAGGGCGAACACTGAAGCTTTCTTT